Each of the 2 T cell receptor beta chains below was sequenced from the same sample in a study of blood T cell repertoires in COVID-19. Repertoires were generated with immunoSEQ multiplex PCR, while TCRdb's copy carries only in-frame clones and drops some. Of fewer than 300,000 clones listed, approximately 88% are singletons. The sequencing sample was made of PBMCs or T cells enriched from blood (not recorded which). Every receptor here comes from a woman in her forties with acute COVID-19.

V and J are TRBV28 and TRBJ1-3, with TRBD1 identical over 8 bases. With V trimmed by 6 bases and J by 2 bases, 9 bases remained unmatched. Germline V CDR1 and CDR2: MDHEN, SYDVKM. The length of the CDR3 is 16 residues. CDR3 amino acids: CASSLDQGAPGNTIYF. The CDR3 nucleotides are TGTGCCAGCAGCCTCGATCAGGGGGCGCCTGGAAACACCATATATTTT. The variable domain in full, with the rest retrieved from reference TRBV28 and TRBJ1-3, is DVKVTQSSRYLVKRTGEKVFLECVQDMDHENMFWYRQDPGLGLRLIYFSYDVKMKEKGDIPEGYSVSREKKERFSLILESASTNQTSMYLCASSLDQGAPGNTIYFGEGSWLTVV.

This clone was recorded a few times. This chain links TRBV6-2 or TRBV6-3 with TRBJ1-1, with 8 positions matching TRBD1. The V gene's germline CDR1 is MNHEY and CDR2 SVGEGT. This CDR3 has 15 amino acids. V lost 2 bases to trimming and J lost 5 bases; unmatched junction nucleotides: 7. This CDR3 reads CASSYRRQGKTEAFF. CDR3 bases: TGTGCCAGCAGTTACAGAAGACAGGGGAAGACTGAAGCTTTCTTT.